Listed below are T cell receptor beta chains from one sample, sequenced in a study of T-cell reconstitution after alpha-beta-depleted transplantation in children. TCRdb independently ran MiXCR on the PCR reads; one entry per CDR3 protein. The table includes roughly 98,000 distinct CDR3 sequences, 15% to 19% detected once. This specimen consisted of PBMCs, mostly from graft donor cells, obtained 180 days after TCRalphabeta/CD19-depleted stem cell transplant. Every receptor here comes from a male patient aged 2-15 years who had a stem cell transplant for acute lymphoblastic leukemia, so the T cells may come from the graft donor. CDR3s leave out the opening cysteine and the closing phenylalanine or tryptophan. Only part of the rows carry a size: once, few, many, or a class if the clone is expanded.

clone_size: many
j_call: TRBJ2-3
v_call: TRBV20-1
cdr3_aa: SAPRQGSTDTQY

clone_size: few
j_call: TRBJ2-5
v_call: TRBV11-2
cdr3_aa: ASSFGGRGASETQY

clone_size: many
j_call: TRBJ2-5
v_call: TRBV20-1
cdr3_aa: SARDPYSGGAGETQY

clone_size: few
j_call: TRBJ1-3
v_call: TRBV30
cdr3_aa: AWSPRRSSGNTIY

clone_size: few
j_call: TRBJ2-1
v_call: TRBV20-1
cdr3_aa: SARDLATGGGHSQF

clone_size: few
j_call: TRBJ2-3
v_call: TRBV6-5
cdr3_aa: ASSYRKTDTQY

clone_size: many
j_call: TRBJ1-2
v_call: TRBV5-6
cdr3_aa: ASSSPDRAGYT

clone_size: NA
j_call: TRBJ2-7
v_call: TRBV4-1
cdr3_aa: AGSQFSGPEQY

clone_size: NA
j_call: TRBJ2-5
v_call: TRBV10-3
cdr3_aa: AISDPRQIGQETQY

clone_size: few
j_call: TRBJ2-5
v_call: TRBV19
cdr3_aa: ASSRGGLQETQY

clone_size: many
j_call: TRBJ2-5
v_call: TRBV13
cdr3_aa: ASSLGTGYQETQY

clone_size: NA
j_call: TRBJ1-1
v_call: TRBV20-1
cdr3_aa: SAMGQPAMNTEAF

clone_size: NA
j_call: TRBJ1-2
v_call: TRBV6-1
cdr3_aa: ASSESGRVYGYT

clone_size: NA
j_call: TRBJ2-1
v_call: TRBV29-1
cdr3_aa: SVKGRQYNEQF

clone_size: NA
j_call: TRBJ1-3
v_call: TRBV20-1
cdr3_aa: SARRGQGQGNTIY

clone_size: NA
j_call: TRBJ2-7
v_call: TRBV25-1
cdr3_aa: ASSSSGEQY

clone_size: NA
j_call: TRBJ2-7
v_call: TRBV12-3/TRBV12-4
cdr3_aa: ASRAEGVPGEQY

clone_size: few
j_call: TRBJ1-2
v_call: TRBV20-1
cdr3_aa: SARPSRDLSTGYT

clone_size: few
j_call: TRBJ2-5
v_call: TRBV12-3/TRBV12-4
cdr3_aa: ASRDPRGQETQY

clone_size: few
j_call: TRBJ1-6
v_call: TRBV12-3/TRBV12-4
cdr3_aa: ASSVTGLNNSPLH

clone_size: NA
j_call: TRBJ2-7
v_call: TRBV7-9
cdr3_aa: ASSLTAGSYEQY

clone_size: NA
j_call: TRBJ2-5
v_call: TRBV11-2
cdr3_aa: ASSIGQGSETQY

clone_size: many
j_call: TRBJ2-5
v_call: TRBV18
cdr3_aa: ASSPTLAGGSETQY

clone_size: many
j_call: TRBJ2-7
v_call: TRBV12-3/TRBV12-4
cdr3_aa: ASSFLPGQGAYEQY

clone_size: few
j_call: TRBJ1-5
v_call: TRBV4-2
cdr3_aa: ASSQGTGREQPQH

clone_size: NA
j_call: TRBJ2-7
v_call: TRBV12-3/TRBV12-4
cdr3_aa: ASSSPRTGRHEQY

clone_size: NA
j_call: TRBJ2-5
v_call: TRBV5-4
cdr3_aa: ASSLGVTSGPHQTQY

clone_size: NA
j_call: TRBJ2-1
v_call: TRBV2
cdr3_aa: ASSEGGALAYNEQF

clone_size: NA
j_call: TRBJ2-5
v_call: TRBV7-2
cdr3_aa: ASSLMGQHQETQY

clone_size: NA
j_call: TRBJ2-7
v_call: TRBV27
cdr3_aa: ASSRTGVEQY

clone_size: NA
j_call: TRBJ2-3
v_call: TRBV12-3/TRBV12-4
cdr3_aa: ASSFSGGKTDTQY

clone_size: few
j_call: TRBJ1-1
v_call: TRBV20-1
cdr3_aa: SAPDRIAEAF

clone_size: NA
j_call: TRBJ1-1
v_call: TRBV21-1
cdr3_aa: ASSKWGYGGTEAF

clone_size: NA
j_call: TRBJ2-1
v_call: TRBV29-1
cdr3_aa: SVAGGLYNEQF

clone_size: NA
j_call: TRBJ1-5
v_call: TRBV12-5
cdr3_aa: ACGLVRQGPGYSNQPQH

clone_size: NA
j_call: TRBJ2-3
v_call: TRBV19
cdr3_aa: ASSISTSTDTQY

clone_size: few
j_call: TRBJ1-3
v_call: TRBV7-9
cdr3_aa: ASSFLLPGQGRNTIY

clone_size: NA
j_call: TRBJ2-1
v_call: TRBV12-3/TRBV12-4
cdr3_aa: ASSLARTGVVNEQF

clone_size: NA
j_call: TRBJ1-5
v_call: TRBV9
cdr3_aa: ASSVDAGFQPQH

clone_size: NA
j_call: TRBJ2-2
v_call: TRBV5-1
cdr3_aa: ASSTGLAQNTGELF

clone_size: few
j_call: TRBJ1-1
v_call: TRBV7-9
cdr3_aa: ASSRTENTEAF

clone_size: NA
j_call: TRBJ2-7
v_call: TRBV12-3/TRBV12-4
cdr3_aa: ASSLGGWSYEQH

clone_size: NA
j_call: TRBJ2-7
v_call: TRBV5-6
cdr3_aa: ASSLGTGWYEQY

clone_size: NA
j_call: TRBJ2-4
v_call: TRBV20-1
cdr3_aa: SARRGEN

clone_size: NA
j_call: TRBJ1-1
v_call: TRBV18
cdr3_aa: ASSKTGAAPRNTEAF